The source of this T cell receptor beta chain is a study of T cell responses to AZD1222 COVID-19 vaccine. Germline loops: CDR1 SNHLY, CDR2 FYNNEI. The V and J ends lost 5 bases and 5 bases, in that order; junction bases with no gene match: 5. The CDR3 has 15 residues. This table comes from immunoSEQ multiplex PCR, and its TCRdb copy is limited to in-frame clones, with some not included. The sample has tens of thousands of clones; 86% are singletons. This clone was found a few times. The antigen remains undetermined. Whole-study results and caveats: Regions 160-218 and 743-854 dominated among vaccine-associated CD4 TCRs spanning spike.

This TCR derives from an adult in good health. The source was peripheral blood, collected on day 0 of AZD1222 vaccination. V usage is TRBV2 and J usage is TRBJ1-5, with 11 bases lining up with TRBD1. As DNA, the CDR3 is TGTGCCAGCAGTTCCGGGACAGGGGGTTATCAGCCCCAGCATTTT. It translates to CASSSGTGGYQPQHF. Full variable domain (remainder filled in from reference TRBV2 and TRBJ1-5): EPEVTQTPSHQVTQMGQEVILRCVPISNHLYFYWYRQILGQKVEFLVSFYNNEISEKSEIFDDQFSVERPDGSNFTLKIRSTKLEDSAMYFCASSSGTGGYQPQHFGDGTRLSIL.